The rows below give T cell receptor beta chains drawn from one sample of a study of T-cell reconstitution after alpha-beta-depleted transplantation in children. Each CDR3 protein gets one entry after TCRdb re-called the PCR reads with MiXCR. The data contain 700,000 to 850,000 distinct CDR3 sequences, roughly 15% of them seen just once; the ten biggest clones take up 5%. The material sequenced was PBMCs, mostly from graft donor cells, taken 360 days after TCRalphabeta/CD19-depleted stem cell transplant. Every receptor here comes from a male patient aged 10 to 17 who had a stem cell transplant for acute lymphoblastic leukemia, so the T cells may come from the graft donor. Both conserved end residues are part of each CDR3. D genes are given only for firm matches. Not every row has a clone size; where given, it reads once, few, many or a size class.

v_call,clone_size,d_call,j_call,cdr3_aa,cdr3_nt
TRBV4-1,few,NA,TRBJ2-2,CASSQVGGMAAGELFF,TGCGCCAGCAGCCAAGTCGGGGGAATGGCTGCCGGGGAGCTGTTTTTT
TRBV14,few,NA,TRBJ2-5,CASSQDGGLGETQYF,TGTGCCAGCAGCCAAGATGGCGGCCTTGGAGAGACCCAGTACTTC
TRBV6-5,NA,TRBD1,TRBJ2-3,CASSSIEQGDTQYF,TGTGCCAGCAGTTCGATAGAACAGGGGGATACGCAGTATTTT
TRBV20-1,few,NA,TRBJ2-1,CSARGGPGQFF,TGCAGTGCTAGAGGCGGCCCCGGGCAGTTCTTC
TRBV4-1,NA,NA,TRBJ1-5,CASSQDGDGQPQHF,TGCGCCAGCAGCCAAGACGGGGATGGCCAGCCCCAGCATTTT
TRBV6-2/TRBV6-3,few,NA,TRBJ2-7,CASSITGLPYEQYF,TGTGCCAGCAGCATTACAGGGCTACCCTACGAGCAGTACTTC
TRBV7-9,NA,NA,TRBJ2-1,CASSLGVGLYNEQFF,TGTGCCAGCAGCTTAGGCGTCGGGCTCTACAATGAGCAGTTCTTC
TRBV18,few,NA,TRBJ1-4,CASSRLEATNEKLFF,TGTGCCAGCTCACGTCTGGAAGCAACTAATGAAAAACTGTTTTTT
TRBV4-2,NA,NA,TRBJ2-7,CASSQEGQGSSYEQYF,TGTGCCAGCAGCCAAGAGGGCCAGGGAAGTTCCTACGAGCAGTACTTC
TRBV2,few,NA,TRBJ1-2,CASSEETGYGYTF,TGTGCCAGCAGTGAAGAGACGGGCTATGGCTACACCTTC
TRBV5-1,NA,TRBD1,TRBJ2-1,CASSLSRGQSYNEQFF,TGCGCCAGCAGCTTGAGTAGGGGACAGAGCTACAATGAGCAGTTCTTC
TRBV5-1,few,NA,TRBJ2-7,CASSLEPQGLEQYF,TGCGCCAGCAGCTTGGAACCACAGGGACTCGAGCAGTACTTC
TRBV11-2,many,NA,TRBJ2-1,CASRKLSLQGYNEQFF,TGTGCCAGCAGAAAGCTCTCCCTACAGGGCTACAATGAGCAGTTCTTC
TRBV4-1,NA,NA,TRBJ1-1,CATRGGNTEAFF,TGCGCCACCAGAGGGGGGAACACTGAAGCTTTCTTT
TRBV12-3/TRBV12-4,NA,TRBD1,TRBJ2-1,CASSFTGGWNEQFF,TGTGCCAGCAGTTTCACAGGGGGCTGGAATGAGCAGTTCTTC
TRBV14,NA,NA,TRBJ1-4,CASSHRGYEKLFF,TGTGCCAGCAGCCACAGAGGGTATGAAAAACTGTTTTTT
TRBV5-1,NA,NA,TRBJ1-2,CASSLALSIRSNYGYTF,TGCGCCAGCAGCTTGGCCTTAAGTATCAGGTCTAACTATGGCTACACCTTC
TRBV30,NA,NA,TRBJ1-6,CASDNNSPLHF,TGTGCCTCGGACAATAATTCACCCCTCCACTTT
TRBV7-2,NA,NA,TRBJ2-5,CASSLPQGGVQETQYF,TGTGCCAGCAGCTTACCCCAGGGGGGGGTTCAAGAGACCCAGTACTTC
TRBV4-1,few,TRBD2,TRBJ2-7,CASSQITSGYEQYF,TGCGCCAGCAGCCAAATAACTAGCGGGTACGAGCAGTACTTC
TRBV5-1,few,NA,TRBJ2-1,CASSLMWPF,TGCGCCAGCAGCCTCATGTGGCCCTTC
TRBV5-6,few,NA,TRBJ1-5,CASSSTRWTVQPQHF,TGTGCCAGCAGCTCAACTCGTTGGACAGTTCAGCCCCAGCATTTT
TRBV6-1,NA,NA,TRBJ2-7,CATSAGVSYGWYEQYF,TGTGCCACCTCCGCAGGGGTCTCATATGGATGGTACGAGCAGTACTTC
TRBV5-1,NA,NA,TRBJ1-3,CASSPRTSSGNTIYF,TGCGCCAGCAGCCCTCGGACCAGCTCTGGAAACACCATATATTTT
TRBV7-9,many,NA,TRBJ1-5,CASSAGGEPQHF,TGTGCCAGCAGCGCCGGGGGGGAGCCCCAGCATTTT
TRBV20-1,NA,NA,TRBJ2-3,CSAEHGGASTDTQYF,TGCAGTGCTGAACATGGCGGGGCTAGCACAGATACGCAGTATTTT
TRBV2,few,TRBD2,TRBJ2-1,CASTASGSHEQFF,TGTGCCAGCACGGCTAGCGGGAGCCATGAGCAGTTCTTC
TRBV5-1,few,NA,TRBJ2-7,CASSLSAEDEQYF,TGCGCCAGCAGCTTATCGGCAGAAGACGAGCAGTACTTC
TRBV4-2,NA,NA,TRBJ2-7,CASSQERQFLYEQYF,TGTGCCAGCAGCCAAGAGAGGCAGTTCCTCTACGAGCAGTACTTC
TRBV5-1,NA,NA,TRBJ1-1,CASSLWATSSTEAFF,TGCGCCAGCAGTTTGTGGGCGACGAGTAGCACTGAAGCTTTCTTT
TRBV4-2,NA,TRBD1,TRBJ1-1,CASSRAGTGRNTEAFF,TGTGCCAGCAGCCGGGCCGGGACAGGGAGGAACACTGAAGCTTTCTTT
TRBV4-1,few,TRBD2,TRBJ2-1,CASSQSSGYNEQFF,TGCGCCAGCAGCCAATCTAGCGGGTACAATGAGCAGTTCTTC
TRBV20-1,NA,TRBD2,TRBJ2-2,CSARAALAGVTGELFF,TGCAGTGCTAGGGCGGCCCTAGCGGGAGTCACCGGGGAGCTGTTTTTT
TRBV5-1,NA,NA,TRBJ1-5,CASRQGLVSNQPQHF,TGCGCCAGCAGGCAGGGGTTAGTGAGCAATCAGCCCCAGCATTTT
TRBV4-1,NA,TRBD1,TRBJ1-2,CASSSTGETNYGYTF,TGCGCCAGCAGTTCCACAGGGGAAACTAACTATGGCTACACCTTC
TRBV25-1,many,NA,TRBJ2-3,CASSEWDTQYF,TGTGCCAGCAGTGAATGGGATACGCAGTATTTT
TRBV5-5,NA,NA,TRBJ2-2,CASSGSRPRNTGELFF,TGTGCCAGCAGCGGCTCGCGACCCCGCAACACCGGGGAGCTGTTTTTT
TRBV7-6,few,TRBD2,TRBJ2-2,CASSLVWGRGTGELFF,TGTGCCAGCAGCTTAGTGTGGGGGAGGGGCACCGGGGAGCTGTTTTTT
TRBV5-1,few,NA,TRBJ2-1,CASKPPGEPYNEQFF,TGCGCCAGCAAACCACCGGGAGAACCCTACAATGAGCAGTTCTTC
TRBV11-1,NA,TRBD1,TRBJ2-7,CASSSQGNPSYEQYF,TGTGCCAGCAGCTCACAGGGGAACCCTTCCTACGAGCAGTACTTC
TRBV11-2,few,TRBD2,TRBJ2-7,CASSKGTSSSYEQYF,TGTGCCAGCAGCAAAGGGACTAGCAGCTCCTACGAGCAGTACTTC
TRBV12-3/TRBV12-4,many,TRBD2,TRBJ2-3,CASSLAPGLAETSTDTQYF,TGTGCCAGCAGTTTAGCCCCCGGACTAGCGGAGACGAGCACAGATACGCAGTATTTT